The 22 T cell receptor beta chains below were found in one sample sequenced in a study of shared clonotypes between healthy human individuals. Method: immunoSEQ multiplex PCR; TCRdb's copy keeps in-frame clones and lacks some. Among about 480,000 clones listed, about 79% were seen once. The specimen sequenced was PBMCs. The receptors were sampled from a middle-aged woman in good health. Some clones in this sample may be carry-over from other donors' samples.

This clone appeared a single time. This chain connects TRBV30 to TRBJ2-1; 7 bases map to TRBD1. V lost 8 bases and J lost 3; bases outside the gene matches: 7. In germline, CDR1 is GTSNPN, CDR2 SVGIG (reference sequence). This CDR3 spans 13 amino acids. As DNA, the CDR3 is TGTGCCAACGGGGACAGAATCTACAATGAGCAGTTCTTC. Encoded protein: CANGDRIYNEQFF.

This chain joins TRBV4-1 and TRBJ1-4; no clear D gene. This CDR3 contains 15 residues. Germline V gives CDR1 MGHRA, CDR2 YSYEKL. V shed 1 base and J shed 8 bases, with 14 bases lying between them. The CDR3 region has the DNA TGCGCCAGCAGCCAAGGAGCGACGCAAAGGGAAAAACTGTTTTTT. This sequence encodes CASSQGATQREKLFF.

The rearrangement joins TRBV18 to TRBJ2-7; D not certain. The V end was cut by 2 bases, the J end by 4 bases, with 6 bases between. The CDR3 loop spans 12 amino acids. Germline values: CDR1 KGHSH, CDR2 LQKENI. CDR3 DNA sequence: TGTGCCAGCTCACCAGGTACTTACGAGCAGTACTTC. The encoded protein is CASSPGTYEQYF. Full variable domain (rest looked up from reference TRBV18 and TRBJ2-7): NAGVMQNPRHLVRRRGQEARLRCSPMKGHSHVYWYRQLPEEGLKFMVYLQKENIIDESGMPKERFSAEFPKEGPSILRIQQVVRGDSAAYFCASSPGTYEQYFGPGTRLTVT.

The CDR3 coding sequence is TGTGCCAGCAGCTTAGAGCCGGGACTAGCGGGTGACGGACCCACAGATACGCAGTATTTT. Protein: CASSLEPGLAGDGPTDTQYF. The chain joins TRBV11-2 to TRBJ2-3, with 12 bases lining up with TRBD2. CDR1 and CDR2 (germline): SGHAT, FQNNGV. This CDR3 region has 20 residues. The J segment lost 2 bases and the V segment lost 0 bases, leaving 12 bases of the junction unmatched.

V usage is TRBV19 and J usage is TRBJ2-7; 7 nucleotides line up with TRBD2. J lost 2 bases, V lost 6 bases, and 13 bases had no gene match. CDR3 length: 16 residues. CDR1 and CDR2 (germline): LNHDA, SQIVND (reference sequence). The CDR3 DNA follows: TGTGCCAGTAGGGCCTCTGCTAGCGGCCATACCTACGAGCAGTACTTC. Its translation is CASRASASGHTYEQYF.

V gene TRBV28 combines with J gene TRBJ2-1; TRBD1 or TRBD2 may be the D gene (6 bases each). Germline V gene data show CDR1 as MDHEN and CDR2 as SYDVKM. The CDR3 length is 16 residues. V was cut by 3 bases and J by 0 bases, with 12 bases left in between. Here the CDR3 DNA reads TGTGCCAGCAGTTTGAGGGGGGTCAGCTCCTACAATGAGCAGTTCTTC. Translated: CASSLRGVSSYNEQFF.

The chain uses TRBV5-1 and TRBJ1-1, with D maybe TRBD1 (6 bases). This CDR3 contains 16 residues. In germline, CDR1 is SGHRS, CDR2 YFSETQ. Trimming removed 4 bases from V and 2 bases from J, with 18 bases in between. The CDR3 is CASSRHRMGANTEAFF. CDR3 DNA sequence: TGCGCCAGCAGCCGACATCGGATGGGGGCAAACACTGAAGCTTTCTTT.

Only one count was recorded for this clone. The chain couples TRBV18 to TRBJ2-7; 13 nucleotides line up with TRBD2. From germline, CDR1 is KGHSH and CDR2 LQKENI. With 5 bases clipped from V and 2 bases from J, the junction kept 6 bases outside the gene matches. The CDR3 is 16 amino acids. The CDR3 bases are TGTGCCAGCTCAGCCGGACTAGCGGGAGAACCCTACGAGCAGTACTTC. Translating gives CASSAGLAGEPYEQYF.

The rearrangement links TRBV13 to TRBJ1-4; TRBD1 matches 12 bases. Germline CDR1 and CDR2: PRHDT and FYEKMQ (reference sequence). The CDR3 runs 20 residues. The V and J ends lost 3 bases and 7 bases, in that order; junction bases with no gene match: 18. CDR3 DNA: TGTGCCAGCAGCTTCAGTTACGAGCGGGACAGGGGGCTAGTAGGTGAAAAACTGTTTTTT. It codes for CASSFSYERDRGLVGEKLFF.

V is TRBV4-1 and J is TRBJ2-3, with 11 bases that match TRBD2. Germline CDR1 and CDR2: MGHRA and YSYEKL. CDR3 length: 19 amino acids. V gave up 1 base and J gave up 3 bases; unmatched junction bases: 12. CDR3 region: CASSQAPPRLAGWTDTQYF. The DNA of the CDR3 is TGCGCCAGCAGCCAAGCGCCACCCCGACTAGCGGGATGGACAGATACGCAGTATTTT.

V usage is TRBV19 and J usage is TRBJ1-5; TRBD1 is a possible D gene (5 bases). V was pared by 3 bases and J by 5 bases, with 11 bases between. The CDR3 runs to 14 residues. The germline gives CDR1 LNHDA, CDR2 SQIVND (reference sequence). The CDR3 DNA reads TGTGCCAGTAGTATGGCTCAGGGATATCAGCCCCAGCATTTT. This translates into CASSMAQGYQPQHF.

This chain links TRBV7-9 with TRBJ2-1; 7 nucleotides align to TRBD2. CDR1 is SEHNR, CDR2 FQNEAQ, per germline (reference sequence). Trimming at V came to 5 bases and at J to 4 bases, leaving 20 bases not matched to a gene. This CDR3 region has 19 residues. CDR3 residues: CASSEFRARSREAYNEQFF. CDR3 DNA sequence: TGTGCCAGCAGCGAATTCAGGGCGCGGAGCCGGGAGGCTTACAATGAGCAGTTCTTC.

The chain uses TRBV7-2 and TRBJ2-7, with TRBD2 matching over 11 bases. This CDR3 comprises 16 residues. The V segment lost 1 base and the J segment 0 bases; nucleotides outside the gene matches: 2. Germline CDR1 and CDR2: SGHTA and FQGNSA. The CDR3 DNA sequence: TGTGCCAGCAGCTTAGAGCTAGCGGGAGGCTCCTACGAGCAGTACTTC. It yields the protein CASSLELAGGSYEQYF.

The rearrangement joins TRBV2 to TRBJ1-5, with 9 bases identical to TRBD1. Per germline, CDR1 SNHLY and CDR2 FYNNEI. This CDR3 contains 14 residues. J lost 5 bases, V lost 3 bases, and 2 bases had no gene match. The CDR3 spells CASSDRTGDQPQHF. DNA of the CDR3: TGTGCCAGCAGTGATCGGACAGGGGATCAGCCCCAGCATTTT.

This clone was seen once. The chain joins TRBV30 to TRBJ2-3; tentatively, D is TRBD2 (5 bases). The CDR3 sequence is 15 residues long. CDR1 GTSNPN and CDR2 SVGIG come from the germline V gene (reference sequence). V lost 2 bases to trimming and J lost 0 bases, with 12 bases between them. The CDR3 here is CAWSLSGSSTDTQYF. The CDR3 DNA sequence: TGTGCCTGGAGTCTCAGCGGCTCTAGCACAGATACGCAGTATTTT.

This chain links TRBV2 with TRBJ1-2; weak D call: TRBD1 (6 bases). The ends were cut back, 6 bases at V and 8 bases at J, with 13 bases in the middle. The length of the CDR3 is 12 residues. CDR1 is SNHLY and CDR2 is FYNNEI in the germline V gene. The CDR3 DNA follows: TGTGCCAGCAGGAACAGGGTCGGGGGCTACACCTTC. Translation: CASRNRVGGYTF.

The chain carries TRBV5-1 and TRBJ2-3; tentatively, D is TRBD1 (6 bases). CDR3 length equals 14 residues. Germline CDR1 is SGHRS and CDR2 is YFSETQ. V lost 3 bases to trimming and J lost 9 bases, with 17 bases between them. The CDR3 region is CASSWGLNQPTQYF. CDR3 nucleotide sequence: TGCGCCAGCAGCTGGGGGCTAAACCAACCCACGCAGTATTTT.

The CDR3 region is CASSLVGHWGEQFF. The CDR3 DNA reads as TGTGCCAGCAGCTTGGTAGGGCACTGGGGTGAGCAGTTCTTC. J is TRBJ2-1 and V is TRBV5-6; D gene unclear. Looked up from germline, CDR1 is SGHDT and CDR2 is YYEEEE. Trimming removed 0 bases at V and 9 bases at J, with 13 bases between. The CDR3 consists of 14 residues.

This rearrangement joins TRBV10-3 to TRBJ1-5, with TRBD1 identical over 9 bases. The CDR3 loop spans 14 amino acids. Germline values: CDR1 ENHRY, CDR2 SYGVKD. The trim removed 4 bases at V and 7 bases at J, leaving 5 bases unmatched. CDR3 bases: TGTGCCATCAGTGTACAGGGGGCTGAGCAGCCCCAGCATTTT. It codes for CAISVQGAEQPQHF.

V is TRBV11-2 and J is TRBJ1-5; weak D call: TRBD1 (6 bases). CDR1 is SGHAT, CDR2 FQNNGV, per germline. Trimming removed 5 bases from V and 8 bases from J, with 16 bases in between. The CDR3 contains 14 residues. In nucleotides, the CDR3 is TGTGCCAGCAGCCAGGGGACGGCCGTGGAGCCCCAGCATTTT. This sequence encodes CASSQGTAVEPQHF. The whole variable domain, filled in from reference TRBV11-2 and TRBJ1-5, reads EAGVAQSPRYKIIEKRQSVAFWCNPISGHATLYWYQQILGQGPKLLIQFQNNGVVDDSQLPKDRFSAERLKGVDSTLKIQPAKLEDSAVYLCASSQGTAVEPQHFGDGTRLSIL.

The V gene is TRBV19, the J gene TRBJ2-7; D uncertain. Germline CDR1 and CDR2: LNHDA and SQIVND (reference sequence). The CDR3 consists of 12 residues. The V gene lost 3 bases and the J gene lost 3 bases, with 6 bases spanning the gap. CDR3 DNA: TGTGCCAGTAGTATGGTGAGCTACGAGCAGTACTTC. This gives the protein CASSMVSYEQYF. Filled out from reference TRBV19 and TRBJ2-7, the complete variable domain reads DGGITQSPKYLFRKEGQNVTLSCEQNLNHDAMYWYRQDPGQGLRLIYYSQIVNDFQKGDIAEGYSVSREKKESFPLTVTSAQKNPTAFYLCASSMVSYEQYFGPGTRLTVT.

This rearrangement joins TRBV28 to TRBJ2-5; D ambiguous. CDR3 length: 15 amino acids. The germline V gene has CDR1 MDHEN and CDR2 SYDVKM. Between the trimmed V and J ends, which lost 4 bases and 5 bases, there was a span of 17 bases. The CDR3 DNA reads as TGTGCCAGCAGTTCTGGGCGAGGAGCTACGGAGACCCAGTACTTC. Residues: CASSSGRGATETQYF.